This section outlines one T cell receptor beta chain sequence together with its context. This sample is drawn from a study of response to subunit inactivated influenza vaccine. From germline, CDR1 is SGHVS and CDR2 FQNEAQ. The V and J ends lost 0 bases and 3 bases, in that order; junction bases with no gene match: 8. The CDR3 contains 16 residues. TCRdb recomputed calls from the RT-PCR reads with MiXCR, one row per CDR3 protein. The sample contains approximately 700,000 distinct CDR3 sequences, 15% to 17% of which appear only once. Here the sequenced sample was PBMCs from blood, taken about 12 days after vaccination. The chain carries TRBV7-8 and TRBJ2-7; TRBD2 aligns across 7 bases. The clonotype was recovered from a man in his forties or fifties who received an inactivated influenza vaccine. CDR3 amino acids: CASSLAGSGRDYEQYF. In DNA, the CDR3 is TGTGCCAGCAGCTTAGCTGGGTCAGGGAGGGACTACGAGCAGTACTTC.